The clone carrying this T cell receptor beta chain was picked up a small number of times. This entry belongs to a study of blood T cell repertoires in COVID-19. The CDR3 is 14 residues long. V lost 6 bases and J lost 4; bases outside the gene matches: 5. The germline gives CDR1 MDHEN, CDR2 SYDVKM. TCRdb keeps only in-frame clones here, not all; method: immunoSEQ multiplex PCR. The sample has 200,000 to 250,000 clones, 82% seen once. The sample consisted of peripheral blood. This chain uses TRBV28 with TRBJ1-5, with 8 positions matching TRBD1. This clonotype originated in an elderly woman with acute or convalescent COVID-19. CDR3 nucleotides: TGTGCCAGCAGAAGACAGGGGATGAATCAGCCCCAGCATTTT. Translated, it gives CASRRQGMNQPQHF.